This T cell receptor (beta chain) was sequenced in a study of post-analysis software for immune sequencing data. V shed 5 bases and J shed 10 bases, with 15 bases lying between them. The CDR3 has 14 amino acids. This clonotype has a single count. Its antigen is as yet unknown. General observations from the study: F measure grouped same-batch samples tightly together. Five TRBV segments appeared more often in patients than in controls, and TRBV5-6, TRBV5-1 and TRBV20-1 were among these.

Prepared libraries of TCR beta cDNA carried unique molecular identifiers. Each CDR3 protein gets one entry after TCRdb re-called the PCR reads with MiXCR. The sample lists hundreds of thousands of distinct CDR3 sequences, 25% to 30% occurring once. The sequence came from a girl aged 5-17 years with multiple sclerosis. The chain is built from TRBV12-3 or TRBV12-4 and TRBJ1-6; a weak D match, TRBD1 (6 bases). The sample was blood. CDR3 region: CASSETGVNSPLHF. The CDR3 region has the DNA TGTGCCAGCAGTGAGACAGGAGTCAACTCACCCCTCCACTTT.